Shown below are 2 T cell receptor beta chains from a single sample sequenced in a study of blood T cell repertoires in COVID-19 (dated by TCRdb to 2020 to 2022). Libraries were constructed by the immunoSEQ multiplex PCR assay. The immuneACCESS repertoire file appears here via TCRdb, limited to in-frame rearrangements. These files lack a portion of the clones; in checked studies, under half of the deficit traces to unresolved V genes, and the cause of the others is not known. In all, the sample holds 90,000 to 120,000 clones, and over 75% of those were seen once. 2.4% of the sample comes from the top ten. Input material: peripheral blood. The receptor set was obtained from a human donor in a cohort sampled during active COVID-19.

In its sample, this clone was seen once. The CDR3: CASRPGRAYEQFF. DNA of the CDR3: TGTGCCAGCAGACCCGGGAGGGCGTATGAGCAGTTCTTC. The chain recombines TRBV12-3 or TRBV12-4 with TRBJ2-1, with 8 positions matching TRBD2. Trimming took 6 bases from V and 8 from J; bases not matched to a gene: 6. This CDR3 is 13 amino acids long.

The gene calls are TRBV6-5 and TRBJ1-5, with 9 bases lining up with TRBD1. Germline CDR1 and CDR2: MNHEY and SVGAGI. After removal of 6 bases from V and 0 bases from J, the junction contained 3 bases not matched to a gene. This CDR3 has 15 residues. The CDR3 reads CASRGQGTSNQPQHF. The DNA for the CDR3 is TGTGCCAGCAGAGGACAGGGGACTAGCAATCAGCCCCAGCATTTT.